The rows below give T cell receptor beta chains drawn from one sample of a study of T cells after yellow fever vaccination. Using its own MiXCR run on the 5' RACE reads, TCRdb lists one record per CDR3 protein. The data show 300,000 or so distinct CDR3 sequences, with roughly 8.3% seen just once and under 20% held by the top ten. The sequencing used PBMCs, collected about 49 days after the first yellow fever vaccination. These receptor sequences come from a young man who received the YFV17D yellow fever vaccine. CDR3s include the opening cysteine and the closing phenylalanine or tryptophan. A D gene is named only where the DNA matches it firmly. A clone size is listed for some rows: how often the clone was seen (once, few, many), or a class if it is expanded.

J: TRBJ1-2
V: TRBV20-1
size: few
D: TRBD1
DNA: TGCAGTGCTAGAGATTTCGGGACAGTCAACTATGGCTACACCTTC
CDR3: CSARDFGTVNYGYTF

J: TRBJ2-1
V: TRBV2
size: once
D: TRBD2
DNA: TGTCCCAGCAGTGACCCCGCGGGGGGGCACAATGAGCAGTTCTTC
CDR3: CPSSDPAGGHNEQFF

J: TRBJ2-2
V: TRBV12-3/TRBV12-4
size: NA
D: TRBD1
DNA: TGTACCAGCAGATCCGGGACAGTTTTCGGGGAGCTGTTTTTT
CDR3: CTSRSGTVFGELFF

J: TRBJ1-5
V: TRBV7-9
size: few
D: NA
DNA: TGTGCCAGCAGCTTAGGTTGGGCGTTCCAGCCCCAGCATTTT
CDR3: CASSLGWAFQPQHF

J: TRBJ2-2
V: TRBV7-6
size: few
D: NA
DNA: TGTGCTTTAGGGGGGAACACCGGGGAGCTGTTTTTT
CDR3: CALGGNTGELFF

J: TRBJ2-5
V: TRBV25-1
size: NA
D: NA
DNA: TGTGCCAGCAGCCTCACCACCCCCCAAGTGGGGGGGCGTGAGACCCAGTACTTC
CDR3: CASSLTTPQVGGRETQYF

J: TRBJ2-7
V: TRBV4-1
size: few
D: NA
DNA: TGCGCCAGCAGCCAAACAGGGACTTGGTACGAGCAGTACTTC
CDR3: CASSQTGTWYEQYF

J: TRBJ2-7
V: TRBV4-1
size: NA
D: TRBD2
DNA: TGCGCCAGCAGCCGACACCAGCCCGGAGGAGCTAGCGGGGGGACATCCTACGAGCAGTACTTC
CDR3: CASSRHQPGGASGGTSYEQYF

J: TRBJ2-1
V: TRBV30
size: NA
D: TRBD1
DNA: TGTGCCTGGACGCTGGACAGGGAGCGGAATGAGCAGTTCTTC
CDR3: CAWTLDRERNEQFF

J: TRBJ1-1
V: TRBV5-5
size: NA
D: TRBD1
DNA: TGTGCCAGCAGCTTGGGGACAGGGGTTAGAACTTTCTTT
CDR3: CASSLGTGVRTFF

J: TRBJ1-6
V: TRBV7-9
size: few
D: NA
DNA: TGTGCCAGCAGCTTAGGACAGACCAGCTCCTATAATTCACCCCTCCACTTT
CDR3: CASSLGQTSSYNSPLHF

J: TRBJ2-5
V: TRBV7-3
size: many
D: TRBD2
DNA: TGTGCCAGCAGCGCTGGGGGGGCCCAGTACTTC
CDR3: CASSAGGAQYF

J: TRBJ2-1
V: TRBV5-6
size: many
D: NA
DNA: TGTGCCAGCAGCTTTATGAATGAGCAGTTCTTC
CDR3: CASSFMNEQFF

J: TRBJ2-2
V: TRBV24-1
size: NA
D: NA
DNA: TGTGCCACCAGTGATTTGCAAGCGCCAGCGGAGCTGTTTTTT
CDR3: CATSDLQAPAELFF

J: TRBJ1-1
V: TRBV6-1
size: NA
D: NA
DNA: TGTGCCAGCAGTACCGGGTTCTCGACAGGCGCTTTCTTT
CDR3: CASSTGFSTGAFF

J: TRBJ2-1
V: TRBV7-3
size: NA
D: TRBD2
DNA: TGTGCCAGCAGCCTACTGGCTGCCGGGACTAGCGGGGGTGAGCAGTTCTTC
CDR3: CASSLLAAGTSGGEQFF

J: TRBJ2-1
V: TRBV29-1
size: many
D: NA
DNA: TGCAGCGTTGTAAGACCCTACAATGAGCAGTTCTTC
CDR3: CSVVRPYNEQFF

J: TRBJ1-5
V: TRBV20-1
size: few
D: NA
DNA: TGCAGTGCTAGAGATACGGGGACCTCAGTGCCCCAGCATTTT
CDR3: CSARDTGTSVPQHF

J: TRBJ1-5
V: TRBV28
size: NA
D: TRBD1
DNA: TGTGCCAGCAGAACGACCCAGGGGGATCAGCCCCAGCATTTT
CDR3: CASRTTQGDQPQHF

J: TRBJ2-7
V: TRBV6-2/TRBV6-3
size: few
D: TRBD1
DNA: TGTGCCAGCAGTTCGCCGTTCGACAGGGAGCACCCATACGAGCAGTACTTC
CDR3: CASSSPFDREHPYEQYF

J: TRBJ2-3
V: TRBV28
size: few
D: TRBD1
DNA: TGTGCCAGCAGCCCACTCGGGACAGTCACAGATACGCAGTATTTT
CDR3: CASSPLGTVTDTQYF

J: TRBJ2-1
V: TRBV4-3
size: NA
D: TRBD2
DNA: TGCGCCAGCAGCCAAGAACTAGCGGGGGGGCTGAATGAGCAGTTCTTC
CDR3: CASSQELAGGLNEQFF

J: TRBJ1-2
V: TRBV13
size: many
D: NA
DNA: TGTGCCAGCAGCTTGGACGTTCTCTATGGCTACACCTTC
CDR3: CASSLDVLYGYTF

J: TRBJ2-5
V: TRBV5-6
size: few
D: NA
DNA: TGTGCCAGCAATCTGGGGGAGACCCAGTACTTC
CDR3: CASNLGETQYF

J: TRBJ1-6
V: TRBV7-2
size: few
D: TRBD1
DNA: TGTGCCAGCAGCTTATGGACAGGGTCACCCCTCCACTTT
CDR3: CASSLWTGSPLHF

J: TRBJ2-5
V: TRBV29-1
size: NA
D: TRBD2
DNA: TGCAGCGTTGAAGGCCGCCATATCGGAGCGGGGGAGACCCAGTACTTC
CDR3: CSVEGRHIGAGETQYF

J: TRBJ2-1
V: TRBV29-1
size: many
D: NA
DNA: TGCAGCGCTGAGAGGGGAGTCAATGAGCAGTTCTTC
CDR3: CSAERGVNEQFF

J: TRBJ2-7
V: TRBV4-1
size: few
D: NA
DNA: TGCGCCAGCAGCCAAGATCATGCAGGGCCCGAGCAGTACTTC
CDR3: CASSQDHAGPEQYF

J: TRBJ1-1
V: TRBV10-3
size: NA
D: NA
DNA: TGTGCCATCAGTGCGGGGGACACTGAAGCTTTCTTT
CDR3: CAISAGDTEAFF

J: TRBJ2-1
V: TRBV9
size: many
D: NA
DNA: TGTGCCAGCAGCGTAGGGGGGAACCCCTACAATGAGCAGTTCTTC
CDR3: CASSVGGNPYNEQFF

J: TRBJ1-2
V: TRBV2
size: NA
D: NA
DNA: TGTGCCAGCAGCCAGGAGGACCAAACTGGCTACACCTTC
CDR3: CASSQEDQTGYTF

J: TRBJ2-3
V: TRBV4-3
size: few
D: NA
DNA: TGCGCCAGCAGCCAGGTCTTGGCGACAGATACGCAGTATTTT
CDR3: CASSQVLATDTQYF

J: TRBJ2-1
V: TRBV12-3/TRBV12-4
size: few
D: TRBD1
DNA: TGTGCCAGCAGCCAATGGGACAGGGGGTCCTACAATGAGCAGTTCTTC
CDR3: CASSQWDRGSYNEQFF

J: TRBJ2-5
V: TRBV7-2
size: NA
D: TRBD2
DNA: TGTGCCAGCAGCTTACTAGCGGGGGGGCCGGAGACCCAGTACTTC
CDR3: CASSLLAGGPETQYF

J: TRBJ2-7
V: TRBV27
size: NA
D: TRBD1
DNA: TGTGCCAGCAGTTTATCAGGGGGCAGGTACGAGCAGTACTTC
CDR3: CASSLSGGRYEQYF

J: TRBJ1-1
V: TRBV5-1
size: few
D: NA
DNA: TGCGCCAGCAACGGGGACGTGAACACTGAAGCTTTCTTT
CDR3: CASNGDVNTEAFF

J: TRBJ1-2
V: TRBV20-1
size: NA
D: NA
DNA: TGCAGTGCTTTCCCGCCCCGGGGGCCTTATGGCTACACCTTC
CDR3: CSAFPPRGPYGYTF

J: TRBJ2-3
V: TRBV20-1
size: NA
D: NA
DNA: TGCAGTGCTAGAGATGCACGGGACTCAACAGATACGCAGTATTTT
CDR3: CSARDARDSTDTQYF

J: TRBJ1-6
V: TRBV5-1
size: many
D: NA
DNA: TGCGCCAGCAGCAGCAATAATTCACCCCTCCACTTT
CDR3: CASSSNNSPLHF

J: TRBJ1-6
V: TRBV19
size: few
D: NA
DNA: TGTGCCAGTAGTAACGCAGAGTCGATAACCCTCCACTTT
CDR3: CASSNAESITLHF

J: TRBJ1-2
V: TRBV4-3
size: NA
D: TRBD1
DNA: TGCGCCAGCAGCCGTCAACAGGGGTCCTATGGCTACACCTTC
CDR3: CASSRQQGSYGYTF

J: TRBJ1-1
V: TRBV11-2
size: NA
D: TRBD1
DNA: TGTGCCAGCAGCCCTCAGGGGGCGCGGACTGAAGCTTTCTTT
CDR3: CASSPQGARTEAFF

J: TRBJ1-1
V: TRBV7-3
size: many
D: NA
DNA: TGTGCCAGCAGCTTCGGGATGAACACTGAAGCTTTCTTT
CDR3: CASSFGMNTEAFF

J: TRBJ2-3
V: TRBV12-3/TRBV12-4
size: NA
D: TRBD1
DNA: TGTGCCAGCAGTTTGGTGACAGGGGGGTTCACAGATACGCAGTATTTT
CDR3: CASSLVTGGFTDTQYF

J: TRBJ1-4
V: TRBV6-1
size: few
D: NA
DNA: TGTGCCAGCAGTGGGATGTATGGGACGGCAACTAATGAAAAACTGTTTTTT
CDR3: CASSGMYGTATNEKLFF

J: TRBJ1-4
V: TRBV15
size: few
D: NA
DNA: TGTGCCACCAGCAGAGAGCGGCAGGGTGCAACTAATGAAAAACTGTTTTTT
CDR3: CATSRERQGATNEKLFF

J: TRBJ1-2
V: TRBV20-1
size: NA
D: NA
DNA: TGCAGTGCTAGTTCGGGGACGGGGAATGGCTACACCTTC
CDR3: CSASSGTGNGYTF

J: TRBJ1-1
V: TRBV12-3/TRBV12-4
size: NA
D: NA
DNA: TGTGCCAGCAGACTAAGCAATCAAGACACTGAAGCTTTCTTT
CDR3: CASRLSNQDTEAFF

J: TRBJ2-5
V: TRBV7-2
size: many
D: NA
DNA: TGTGCCAGCAGCTTAGTACAGAGTCAAGAGACCCAGTACTTC
CDR3: CASSLVQSQETQYF

J: TRBJ2-1
V: TRBV29-1
size: NA
D: TRBD2
DNA: TGCAGCGTCAACCGCGGGGGGGCAGATGAGCAGTTCTTC
CDR3: CSVNRGGADEQFF

J: TRBJ1-4
V: TRBV12-3/TRBV12-4
size: few
D: TRBD1
DNA: TGTGCCAGCAGACACCGGGACAGGCCCGAAAAACTGTTTTTT
CDR3: CASRHRDRPEKLFF

J: TRBJ1-2
V: TRBV5-1
size: NA
D: NA
DNA: TGCGCCAGCAGCTTGGCCCCCCCGGGACTCAACTACACCTTC
CDR3: CASSLAPPGLNYTF

J: TRBJ2-7
V: TRBV2
size: few
D: TRBD1
DNA: TGTGCCAGCAAGAGGCAGGGGGCTGGAAGTCGAGACGAGCAGTACTTC
CDR3: CASKRQGAGSRDEQYF

J: TRBJ1-3
V: TRBV7-8
size: NA
D: NA
DNA: TGTGCCAGCAGCTTATCTTTGGCCTCAAGCTCTGGAAACACCATATATTTT
CDR3: CASSLSLASSSGNTIYF

J: TRBJ2-1
V: TRBV12-3/TRBV12-4
size: few
D: TRBD2
DNA: TGTGCCAGCAGTTTGATACTAGCGGGGGCTCAACAGTTCTTC
CDR3: CASSLILAGAQQFF

J: TRBJ2-7
V: TRBV27
size: few
D: NA
DNA: TGTGCCAGCAGGGACCCTCGAAAATACGAGCAGTACTTC
CDR3: CASRDPRKYEQYF

J: TRBJ2-1
V: TRBV6-2/TRBV6-3
size: many
D: NA
DNA: TGTGCCAGCCTAACCAACCCCCGGGCCCCCTCCTACAATGAGCAGTTCTTC
CDR3: CASLTNPRAPSYNEQFF